A single sample is the source of the 30 T cell receptor beta chains below, sequenced in a study of graft-versus-host responses after intestinal transplantation. No cognate antigen is known for these TCRs. Here immunoSEQ multiplex PCR was the method, and the copy in TCRdb shows in-frame clones only, minus some. The table has over 100,000 clones, approximately 92% seen once. The sample consisted of unstimulated CD4+ T cells sorted from spleen or lymph node cells, taken before transplant. The receptors stem from a human donor who was the organ donor for an intestinal transplant.

V is TRBV19 and J is TRBJ1-5; D possibly corresponds to TRBD1 (6 bases). The CDR3 has 15 residues. Germline values: CDR1 LNHDA, CDR2 SQIVND (reference sequence). Trimming pared 3 bases from V and 4 bases from J, leaving 13 bases between. As DNA, the CDR3 is TGTGCCAGTAGTATGAACAGGGAGAGGAATCAGCCCCAGCATTTT. It codes for CASSMNRERNQPQHF.

This clone was detected only once. V is TRBV7-9 and J is TRBJ2-2; TRBD2 agrees at 9 bases. V dropped 8 bases and J dropped 4; count of bases not matched to a gene: 17. CDR1 and CDR2 from the germline V gene are SEHNR and FQNEAQ (reference sequence). The CDR3 sequence is 18 residues long. The CDR3 DNA is TGTGCCAGCCATTACGGGCTAGCGGGACCTCCGGGCACCGGGGAGCTGTTTTTT. The encoded protein is CASHYGLAGPPGTGELFF.

Here the CDR3 reads CASTTVGYGYTF. CDR3 coding DNA: TGTGCCAGCACCACGGTTGGGTATGGCTACACCTTC. V and J are TRBV6-5 and TRBJ1-2, with D uncertain. Germline V gene data show CDR1 as MNHEY and CDR2 as SVGAGI. The CDR3 runs 12 residues. Trimming shortened V by 7 bases and J by 5 bases, and 11 bases separated the two germline ends.

This chain joins TRBV5-1 and TRBJ2-3; D not resolved. This CDR3 has 14 amino acids. Germline V gene lookup returns CDR1 SGHRS and CDR2 YFSETQ. Trimming removed 5 bases from V and 1 base from J, with 11 bases in between. The CDR3 region is CASSRAGGTDTQYF. CDR3 DNA: TGCGCCAGCAGTAGGGCAGGTGGCACAGATACGCAGTATTTT.

The V and J genes are TRBV11-2 and TRBJ2-7; D call uncertain. Germline CDR1 SGHAT, CDR2 FQNNGV. There are 14 residues in the CDR3. V was cut by 5 bases and J by 2 bases, with 13 bases left in between. CDR3 bases: TGTGCCAGCAGCCCGCTGCCGGGCGCCTACGAGCAGTACTTC. It yields the protein CASSPLPGAYEQYF.

The chain carries TRBV9 and TRBJ2-7, with 13 bases fitting TRBD2. CDR3 size: 17 residues. The germline gives CDR1 SGDLS, CDR2 YYNGEE. V gave up 2 bases and J gave up 2 bases; unmatched junction bases: 7. The CDR3 DNA follows: TGTGCCAGCAGCGTTGGACTAGCGGGAGACCCTCCCTACGAGCAGTACTTC. Encoded protein: CASSVGLAGDPPYEQYF.

The rearrangement links TRBV7-2 to TRBJ2-2; tentative D call: TRBD2 (5 bases). The length of the CDR3 is 17 residues. V lost 1 base, J lost 1 base, and 13 bases lay in between. Germline V CDR1 and CDR2: SGHTA, FQGNSA. The CDR3 loop is CASSLERPGKNTGELFF. DNA of the CDR3: TGTGCCAGCAGCTTAGAACGGCCGGGAAAGAACACCGGGGAGCTGTTTTTT.

This rearrangement joins TRBV19 to TRBJ2-7; 11 bases match TRBD1. CDR1 LNHDA and CDR2 SQIVND come from the germline V gene (reference sequence). After removal of 5 bases from V and 3 bases from J, the junction contained 6 bases not matched to a gene. This CDR3 is built from 15 residues. The CDR3 loop reads CASSATGQGGYEQYF. DNA for the CDR3: TGTGCCAGTAGTGCCACGGGACAGGGGGGCTACGAGCAGTACTTC.

This sequence joins TRBV5-1 and TRBJ1-5, with a possible D match to TRBD1 (5 bases). Looked up from germline, CDR1 is SGHRS and CDR2 is YFSETQ. Trimming took off 0 bases at V and 1 base at J, with 8 bases between the two ends. The CDR3 spans 15 residues. The CDR3 DNA reads as TGCGCCAGCAGCTTGGAAGGGGCGAGCAATCAGCCCCAGCATTTT. Translating it yields CASSLEGASNQPQHF.

The J gene is TRBJ2-1, the V gene TRBV4-2; D is perhaps TRBD2 (5 bases). The V end was cut by 0 bases, the J end by 0 bases, with 9 bases between. Germline V gene sequence: CDR1 LGHNA, CDR2 YNFKEQ. The CDR3 is made up of 16 amino acids. The CDR3 DNA follows: TGTGCCAGCAGCCAAGATTTGGGGAGCTCCTACAATGAGCAGTTCTTC. Its translation is CASSQDLGSSYNEQFF.

This clone was found a few times. The V gene is TRBV5-6, the J gene TRBJ2-1, with TRBD1 matching 11 bases. Trimming at V came to 3 bases and at J to 8 bases, leaving 1 base not matched to a gene. Germline assignment: CDR1 SGHDT and CDR2 YYEEEE. The CDR3 runs 13 residues. Here the CDR3 reads CASSWTGGDEQFF. The CDR3 nucleotides read TGTGCCAGCAGCTGGACAGGGGGCGATGAGCAGTTCTTC.

The chain has TRBV19 and TRBJ2-5; 12 nucleotides match TRBD2. Germline V gene data show CDR1 as LNHDA and CDR2 as SQIVND (reference sequence). V shed 4 bases and J 1 base; nucleotides not matched to a gene: 7. The length of the CDR3 is 17 residues. CDR3 amino acids: CASSRTALAGGQETQYF. The CDR3 DNA is TGTGCCAGTAGTAGGACCGCACTAGCGGGAGGCCAAGAGACCCAGTACTTC.

The chain's CDR3 is CASSDSGRGGDEQYF. The CDR3, as DNA: TGTGCCAGCAGTGACTCGGGCAGGGGAGGCGACGAGCAGTACTTC. The gene calls are TRBV6-4 and TRBJ2-7; the D call may be TRBD1 or TRBD2 (6 bases each). From germline, CDR1 is MRHNA and CDR2 SNTAGT. The V gene lost 0 bases and the J gene lost 5 bases, with 14 bases spanning the gap. This CDR3 comprises 15 residues.

The rearrangement links TRBV9 to TRBJ2-1, with TRBD2 matching 9 bases. The germline gives CDR1 SGDLS, CDR2 YYNGEE. The length of the CDR3 is 17 residues. The J segment lost 7 bases and the V segment lost 0 bases, leaving 11 bases of the junction unmatched. This CDR3 is CASSVAGGSGSGNEQFF. The CDR3 DNA reads as TGTGCCAGCAGCGTAGCTGGGGGTAGCGGGAGCGGTAATGAGCAGTTCTTC.

This chain uses TRBV9 with TRBJ2-1; 10 positions match TRBD2. Trimming removed 5 bases from V and 7 bases from J; junction bases left unmatched: 3. This CDR3 contains 13 residues. Looked up from germline, CDR1 is SGDLS and CDR2 is YYNGEE. The chain's CDR3 is CASSLAGVNEQFF. CDR3 nucleotide sequence: TGTGCCAGCAGTCTAGCGGGAGTAAATGAGCAGTTCTTC.

The V gene is TRBV18, the J gene TRBJ2-6; TRBD2 is a possible D gene (5 bases). Trimming shortened V by 2 bases and J by 3 bases, and 8 bases separated the two germline ends. The length of the CDR3 is 15 residues. Germline V CDR1 and CDR2: KGHSH, LQKENI. CDR3: CASSPTGGGANVLTF. DNA of the CDR3: TGTGCCAGCTCACCAACCGGAGGTGGGGCCAACGTCCTGACTTTC.

DNA for the CDR3: TGTGCCAGCAGACCGACTAGTTACGAGCAGTACTTC. As protein: CASRPTSYEQYF. V usage is TRBV28 and J usage is TRBJ2-7; weak D call: TRBD2 (6 bases). Germline CDR1 is MDHEN and CDR2 is SYDVKM. V was pared by 6 bases and J by 4 bases, with 10 bases between. There are 12 residues in the CDR3.

The DNA for the CDR3 is TGTGCCAGTAGTATCAGGAACACTGAAGCTTTCTTT. It is translated as CASSIRNTEAFF. This sequence joins TRBV19 and TRBJ1-1; D call uncertain. The germline V and J ends were trimmed by 3 bases and 1 base, with 3 bases remaining between them. CDR1 is LNHDA, CDR2 SQIVND, per germline (reference sequence). The CDR3 loop spans 12 amino acids.

This rearrangement joins TRBV19 to TRBJ1-5, with D perhaps matching TRBD1 (6 bases). The CDR3 consists of 13 residues. Trimming cost V 6 bases and J 5 bases, with 11 bases left between them. Germline-derived CDR1 and CDR2 are LNHDA and SQIVND (reference sequence). DNA for the CDR3: TGTGCCAGTAGCATACAGGGAGATCAGCCCCAGCATTTT. Translation gives CASSIQGDQPQHF.

The chain employs TRBV6-1 and TRBJ2-1; 7 bases agree with TRBD1. Per the germline V gene, CDR1 is MNHNS and CDR2 is SASEGT. The CDR3 runs to 14 residues. J lost 6 bases, V lost 7 bases, and 9 bases had no gene match. This CDR3 is CASTLRDSINEQFF. The CDR3 DNA follows: TGTGCCAGCACGCTCCGGGACAGCATCAATGAGCAGTTCTTC.

The sample holds a few counts of this clone. V usage is TRBV10-3 and J usage is TRBJ1-2, with 7 nucleotides matching TRBD1. This CDR3 is built from 13 residues. The J segment lost 6 bases and the V segment lost 3 bases, leaving 4 bases of the junction unmatched. Germline CDR1 ENHRY, CDR2 SYGVKD. For the CDR3, the DNA is TGTGCCATCAGTGAAGGGACAGCCCATGGCTACACCTTC. Amino acid sequence: CAISEGTAHGYTF.

The chain recombines TRBV5-1 with TRBJ2-7; a weak D match, TRBD1 (5 bases). CDR1 and CDR2 from the germline V gene are SGHRS and YFSETQ. Trimming removed 0 bases from V and 5 bases from J, with 15 bases in between. The CDR3 extends over 15 amino acids. This CDR3 reads CASSLDLGLGNEQYF. As DNA, the CDR3 is TGCGCCAGCAGCTTGGATCTGGGGCTGGGCAACGAGCAGTACTTC.

This clone was seen just once. The chain employs TRBV28 and TRBJ1-2, with D maybe TRBD1 (5 bases). CDR3 length: 13 residues. Germline CDR1 MDHEN, CDR2 SYDVKM. The V and J ends lost 4 bases and 10 bases respectively, with 16 bases between them. The DNA for the CDR3 is TGTGCCAGCAGTTCTCCGGGGGATTGGGACTACACCTTC. Translating gives CASSSPGDWDYTF.

The rearrangement uses TRBV4-1 and TRBJ2-7; TRBD2 matches at 8 bases. The CDR3 extends over 18 amino acids. CDR1 and CDR2 from the germline V gene are MGHRA and YSYEKL. Germline trimming cut 4 bases from V and 6 bases from J; bases unmatched to any gene: 20. CDR3 loop: CASSPTIKIAGLNIEQYF. In DNA form, the CDR3 reads TGCGCCAGCAGCCCTACGATAAAAATAGCGGGACTAAATATCGAGCAGTACTTC.

This clone has only one observation. In nucleotides, the CDR3 is TGCGCCAGCAGCACACCGGGACTAGCGGGCATAGGGCGGTTCTTC. Amino acid sequence: CASSTPGLAGIGRFF. The chain is built from TRBV5-1 and TRBJ2-1, with 12 bases identical to TRBD2. Germline V gene sequence: CDR1 SGHRS, CDR2 YFSETQ. CDR3 length: 15 amino acids. The trim removed 4 bases at V and 15 bases at J, leaving 14 bases unmatched.

V gene TRBV2 combines with J gene TRBJ2-3; 11 positions match TRBD2. Germline CDR1 SNHLY, CDR2 FYNNEI. J lost 1 base, V lost 8 bases, and 11 bases had no gene match. The CDR3 covers 17 residues. DNA for the CDR3: TGTGCCAGCTCCACCCCTTTAGCGGGAGGGCGCACAGATACGCAGTATTTT. Translating it yields CASSTPLAGGRTDTQYF.

This sequence joins TRBV7-8 and TRBJ2-3; perhaps TRBD2 as D (5 bases). Trimming stripped 3 bases from V and 3 bases from J, with 16 bases between. The CDR3 covers 16 residues. CDR1 is SGHVS and CDR2 is FQNEAQ in the germline V gene. The chain's CDR3 is CASSFRLGPGTDTQYF. The CDR3, as DNA: TGTGCCAGCAGCTTCAGGTTAGGACCGGGGACAGATACGCAGTATTTT.

The chain employs TRBV7-9 and TRBJ1-6; 7 nucleotides agree with TRBD1. J was trimmed by 8 bases and V by 1 base; bases with no gene match: 5. The CDR3 is 15 amino acids. Germline CDR1 and CDR2: SEHNR and FQNEAQ (reference sequence). In nucleotides, the CDR3 is TGTGCCAGCAGCTTAGGGGCAGGGGGAGATTCACCCCTCCACTTT. Amino acid sequence: CASSLGAGGDSPLHF.

About this clone itself: Other DNA variants within this sample encode the same CDR3. J is TRBJ2-2 and V is TRBV7-2, with a tentative D call TRBD2 (6 bases). This CDR3 spans 16 amino acids. V lost 1 base to trimming and J lost 4 bases, with 13 bases between them. CDR1 SGHTA and CDR2 FQGNSA come from the germline V gene. In DNA form, the CDR3 reads TGTGCCAGCAGCTTAGGAGTAGGGACTTTCACCGGGGAGCTGTTTTTT. Translated, it gives CASSLGVGTFTGELFF. Full variable domain (missing parts from reference TRBV7-2 and TRBJ2-2): GAGVSQSPSNKVTEKGKDVELRCDPISGHTALYWYRQSLGQGLEFLIYFQGNSAPDKSGLPSDRFSAERTGGSVSTLTIQRTQQEDSAVYLCASSLGVGTFTGELFFGEGSRLTVL.

V gene TRBV6-1 combines with J gene TRBJ1-1; a weak D match, TRBD1 (6 bases). The CDR3 covers 12 residues. The V gene's germline CDR1 is MNHNS and CDR2 SASEGT. Trimming took off 7 bases at V and 6 bases at J, with 12 bases between the two ends. Written as DNA, the CDR3 is TGTGCCAGCAACCGGGGGCGATCTGAAGCTTTCTTT. It translates to CASNRGRSEAFF.